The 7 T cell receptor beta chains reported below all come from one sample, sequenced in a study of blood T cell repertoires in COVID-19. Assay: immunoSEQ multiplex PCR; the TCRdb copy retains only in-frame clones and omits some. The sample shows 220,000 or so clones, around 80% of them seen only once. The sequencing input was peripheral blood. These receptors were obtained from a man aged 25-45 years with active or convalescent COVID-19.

For the CDR3, the DNA is TGTGCCAGCAGCCCCGGCACTAGCGGGGTCTCCTACAATGAGCAGTTCTTC. It translates to CASSPGTSGVSYNEQFF. The chain has TRBV7-2 and TRBJ2-1; 10 bases map to TRBD2. The CDR3 sequence is 17 residues long. J lost 0 bases, V lost 5 bases, and 7 bases had no gene match. Germline V gives CDR1 SGHTA, CDR2 FQGNSA.

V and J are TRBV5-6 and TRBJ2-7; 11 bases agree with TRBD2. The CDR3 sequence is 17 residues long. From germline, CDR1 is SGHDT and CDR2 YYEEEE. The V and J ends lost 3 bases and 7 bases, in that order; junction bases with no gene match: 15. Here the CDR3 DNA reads TGTGCCAGCAGCTCTCCTTTTAGCGGGAGGGGGGGCTCGGAGCAGTACTTC. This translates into CASSSPFSGRGGSEQYF.

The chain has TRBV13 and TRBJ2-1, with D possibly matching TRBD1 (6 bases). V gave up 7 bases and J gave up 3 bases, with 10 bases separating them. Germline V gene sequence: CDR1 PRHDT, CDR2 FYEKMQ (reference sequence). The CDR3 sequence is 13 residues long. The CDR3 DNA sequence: TGTGCCAGCACCGACAGGAACTACAATGAGCAGTTCTTC. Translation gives CASTDRNYNEQFF.

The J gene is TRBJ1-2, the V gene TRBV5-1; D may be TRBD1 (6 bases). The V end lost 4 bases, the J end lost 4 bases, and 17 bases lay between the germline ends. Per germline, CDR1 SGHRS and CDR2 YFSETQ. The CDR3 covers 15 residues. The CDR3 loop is CASSPGQLLSYGYTF. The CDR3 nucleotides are TGCGCCAGCAGCCCCGGACAGTTGCTTAGCTATGGCTACACCTTC.

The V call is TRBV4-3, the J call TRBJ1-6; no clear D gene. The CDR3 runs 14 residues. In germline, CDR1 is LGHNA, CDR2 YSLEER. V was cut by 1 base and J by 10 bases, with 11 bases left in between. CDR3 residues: CASSQGPGGSPLHF. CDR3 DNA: TGCGCCAGCAGCCAAGGTCCGGGAGGATCACCCCTCCACTTT.

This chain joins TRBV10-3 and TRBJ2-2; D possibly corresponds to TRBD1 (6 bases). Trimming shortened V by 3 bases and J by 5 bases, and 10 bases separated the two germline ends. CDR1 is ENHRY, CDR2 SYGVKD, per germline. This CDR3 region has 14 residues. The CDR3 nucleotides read TGTGCCATCAGTGAAAAACAGGGTACCGGGGAGCTGTTTTTT. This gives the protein CAISEKQGTGELFF.

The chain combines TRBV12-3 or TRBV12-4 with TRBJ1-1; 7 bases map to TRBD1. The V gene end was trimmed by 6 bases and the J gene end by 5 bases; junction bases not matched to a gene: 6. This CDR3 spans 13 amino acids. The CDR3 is CASRRQGWTEAFF. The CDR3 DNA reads TGTGCCAGCAGGAGACAGGGTTGGACTGAAGCTTTCTTT.